This T cell receptor (beta chain) was sequenced for a study of CD8 T cells in ankylosing spondylitis. This clonotype came up many times. A single record per CDR3 protein comes from TCRdb applying MiXCR to the 5' RACE reads. The sample yields around 130,000 distinct CDR3 sequences, roughly 9% seen once. The length of the CDR3 is 14 residues. Trimming left V 4 bases short and J 3 bases short, with 13 bases between. Germline assignment: CDR1 SGHRS and CDR2 YFSETQ. The V gene is TRBV5-1, the J gene TRBJ2-5; D may be TRBD1 (6 bases). The sequence came from a male donor with ankylosing spondylitis or in good health (not recorded which). The specimen was blood, either unsorted or a sorted T cell fraction (not recorded which). The CDR3: CASSTGHSKETQYF. The CDR3, as DNA: TGCGCCAGCAGCACGGGACACTCAAAAGAGACCCAGTACTTC.